The rows below give T cell receptor beta chains drawn from one sample of a study of T cell responses to AZD1222 COVID-19 vaccine. Repertoires were generated with immunoSEQ multiplex PCR, while TCRdb's copy carries only in-frame clones and drops some. The sample yields about 120,000 clones, approximately 86% seen once. The sequencing used peripheral blood, collected on day 0 of AZD1222 vaccination. The receptors come from an adult in good health. CDR3s include the opening cysteine and the closing phenylalanine or tryptophan. The order of the fields is J gene, V gene, clone size, D gene, CDR3 DNA, CDR3 protein. D genes are given only for firm matches. Not every row has a clone size; where given, it reads once, few, many or a size class.

TRBJ2-7,TRBV28,.,TRBD1,TGTGCCAGCAGTTTAGACAGGGGCCCATACTACGAGCAGTACTTC,CASSLDRGPYYEQYF
TRBJ1-1,TRBV19,once,.,TGTGCCAGTAGTCAACTGGGGGGCACTGAAGCTTTCTTT,CASSQLGGTEAFF
TRBJ1-2,TRBV5-4,.,.,TGTGCCAGCAGCTTCCGTGGGACGGACTATGGCTACACCTTC,CASSFRGTDYGYTF
TRBJ1-2,TRBV6-5,.,.,TGTGCCAGCAGCAGCGACAGTATTTGGGGCTATGGCTACACCTTC,CASSSDSIWGYGYTF
TRBJ2-7,TRBV15,.,.,TGTGCCACCAGCAGAGATTATGCGGGAAAGACTTTC,CATSRDYAGKTF
TRBJ2-1,TRBV19,.,.,TGTGCCAGTAGTATACAGGGTCAGATCCACAATGAGCAGTTCTTC,CASSIQGQIHNEQFF
TRBJ2-5,TRBV7-6,.,TRBD2,TGTGCCAGCAGCCCGCAACCGGGGACTAGAGGGGGGGAGACCCAGTACTTC,CASSPQPGTRGGETQYF
TRBJ1-2,TRBV7-8,.,TRBD1,TGTGCCAGCAGCTCCCGGACAGGGGCAAGAGGCTACACCTTC,CASSSRTGARGYTF
TRBJ2-5,TRBV7-9,.,.,TGTGCCAGCAGCTTAGAGGGACGGCCCCAAGAGACCCAGTACTTC,CASSLEGRPQETQYF
TRBJ2-1,TRBV4-1,.,.,TGCGCCAGCAGCCAATGGGGGGACAGTGACTACAATGAGCAGTTCTTC,CASSQWGDSDYNEQFF
TRBJ1-2,TRBV30,.,.,TGTGCCTGGAGCCCGGGACCGCCTTTTGGTGGCTACACCTTC,CAWSPGPPFGGYTF
TRBJ2-3,TRBV10-3,once,TRBD2,TGTGCCATCAGTGAGGGACTAGCGGGAGTCGTGGGCACAGATACGCAGTATTTT,CAISEGLAGVVGTDTQYF
TRBJ2-3,TRBV3-1/TRBV3-2,.,TRBD2,TGTGCCAGCAGCCAACCCGGGACTAGCGGGCTTCGGGACCCAGATACGCAGTATTTT,CASSQPGTSGLRDPDTQYF
TRBJ2-5,TRBV6-6,.,.,TGTGCCAGCAGTTACTCGGGCAGGGCCCAGTACTTC,CASSYSGRAQYF
TRBJ2-1,TRBV28,.,TRBD2,TGTGCCAGCAGTCGGGGACTAGCTCGGGCGAGGGATGAGCAGTTCTTC,CASSRGLARARDEQFF
TRBJ1-1,TRBV30,.,.,TGTGCCTCCGGAGCAGGGCTATACAACACTGAAGCTTTCTTT,CASGAGLYNTEAFF
TRBJ1-5,TRBV19,.,.,TGTGCCAGTAGTATAGAGGCCCCCCCTCTCAATCAGCCCCAGCATTTT,CASSIEAPPLNQPQHF
TRBJ2-7,TRBV5-1,.,.,TGCGCCAGCAGCCCCCGGAGGGGGAACTCCTACGAGCAGTACTTC,CASSPRRGNSYEQYF
TRBJ2-1,TRBV6-6,.,.,TGTGCCAGCAGTTACTTACTAGGAGCTGGTGAGCAGTTCTTC,CASSYLLGAGEQFF
TRBJ2-3,TRBV28,.,TRBD1,TGTGCCAGCAGCTCCCCGGGACAGAGAAGCACAGATACGCAGTATTTT,CASSSPGQRSTDTQYF
TRBJ2-7,TRBV21-1,once,.,TGTGCCAACGGGGAGGGCAGGACCTACGAGCAGTACTTC,CANGEGRTYEQYF
TRBJ2-7,TRBV3-1/TRBV3-2,once,.,TGTGCCAGCAGCCAAGATCGAGGCTGGGCGAACGCGGGGGAGCAGTACTTC,CASSQDRGWANAGEQYF
TRBJ2-5,TRBV7-9,.,.,TGTGCCAGCAGCTTATGGGGGCGGGAGACCCAGTACTTC,CASSLWGRETQYF
TRBJ1-5,TRBV27,.,.,TGTGCCAGCAGTTTCCGAGGACGCAATCAGCCCCAGCATTTT,CASSFRGRNQPQHF
TRBJ1-1,TRBV7-3,.,TRBD1,TGTGCCAGCAGCCCATCGGGGACAGGGCAATATGAAGCTTTCTTT,CASSPSGTGQYEAFF
TRBJ1-1,TRBV30,once,.,TGTGCCTGGAGGCAGGGACAACAATGGAGCGGTGAAGCTTTCTTT,CAWRQGQQWSGEAFF
TRBJ2-7,TRBV10-3,.,TRBD1,TGTGCCATCAGTGAGGGACAGGGCTCCTACGAGCAGTACTTC,CAISEGQGSYEQYF
TRBJ1-4,TRBV5-1,.,.,TGCGCCAGCAGCTTGGCCGGGCTTTATAATGAAAAACTGTTTTTT,CASSLAGLYNEKLFF
TRBJ1-1,TRBV5-1,.,.,TGCGCCAGCAGGAAAGGGTCAATGAACACTGAAGCTTTCTTT,CASRKGSMNTEAFF
TRBJ1-6,TRBV3-1/TRBV3-2,.,TRBD1,TGTGCCAGCAGCCAAGAATGGGACAGTCCTTGGAATTCACCCCTCCACTTT,CASSQEWDSPWNSPLHF
TRBJ2-7,TRBV10-2,once,TRBD1,TGCGCCAGCAGTAGGGGGGACAGGGCTTTCTACGAGCAGTACTTC,CASSRGDRAFYEQYF
TRBJ1-2,TRBV19,.,.,TGTGCCAGTAGGGAGGCAGACTATGGCTACACCTTC,CASREADYGYTF
TRBJ2-3,TRBV25-1,.,.,TGTGCCAGCAGTGACCGGGACACCCGCACAGATACGCAGTATTTT,CASSDRDTRTDTQYF
TRBJ1-5,TRBV28,.,.,TGTGCCGGGGGGCGCAATCAGCCCCAGCATTTT,CAGGRNQPQHF